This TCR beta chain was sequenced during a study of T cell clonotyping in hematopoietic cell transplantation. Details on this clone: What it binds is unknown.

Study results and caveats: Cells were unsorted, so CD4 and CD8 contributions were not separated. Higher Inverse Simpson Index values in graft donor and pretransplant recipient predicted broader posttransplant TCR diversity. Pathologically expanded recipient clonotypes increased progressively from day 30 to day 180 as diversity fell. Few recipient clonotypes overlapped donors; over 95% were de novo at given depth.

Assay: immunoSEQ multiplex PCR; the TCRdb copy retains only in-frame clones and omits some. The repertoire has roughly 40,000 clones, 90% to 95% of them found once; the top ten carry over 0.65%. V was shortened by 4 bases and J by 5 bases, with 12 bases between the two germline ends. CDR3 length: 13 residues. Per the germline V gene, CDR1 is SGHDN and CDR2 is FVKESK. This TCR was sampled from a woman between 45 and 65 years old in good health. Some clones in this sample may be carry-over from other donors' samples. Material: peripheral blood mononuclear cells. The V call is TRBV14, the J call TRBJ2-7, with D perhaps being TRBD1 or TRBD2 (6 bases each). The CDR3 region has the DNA TGTGCCAGCAGCCCGAGGGGGGCCAACGAGCAGTACTTC. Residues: CASSPRGANEQYF.